This T cell receptor beta chain was sequenced in a study of cytomegalovirus exposure and HLA in healthy donors. Study outcomes and limitations: TCR beta chains numbering more than 150 were designated cytomegalovirus-associated. Later genetic work tied a missense DCLRE1C variant to beta-chain V and J trimming. Excluded were some V segments that proved indistinguishable, including TRBV6-2 and TRBV6-3.

CDR1 GTSNPN and CDR2 SVGIG come from the germline V gene (reference sequence). The V and J ends lost 1 base and 4 bases respectively, with 13 bases between them. This CDR3 comprises 14 residues. The PCR contained 60 Vbeta and 13 Jbeta primers. Authors' methods: Some 11 million of the 75 million to 95 million unique TCR beta chains counted in a later analysis were shared. Sequencing used immunoSEQ multiplex PCR; TCRdb keeps in-frame clones, though not all of them. V, J and clone size reflect that table, while D and trimming were determined from the DNA. The sample has 18,000 or so clones; more than 60% are singletons. This clone was seen more than once but under ten times. The antigen remains undetermined.

Sequencing was carried out using PBMCs. The receptor was derived from a young man in good health and CMV-seronegative. The chain recombines TRBV30 with TRBJ1-2, with D perhaps matching TRBD1 (6 bases). The CDR3 nucleotides are TGTGCCTGGAGTGACAACAGGGTTAGCTATGGCTACACCTTC. Protein: CAWSDNRVSYGYTF.